This TCR beta chain emerged from a study of T cell changes during pregnancy in multiple sclerosis. Trimming removed 0 bases at V and 5 bases at J, with 12 bases between. Germline assignment: CDR1 SGHDT and CDR2 YYEEEE. The CDR3 has 15 amino acids. The table came from immunoSEQ multiplex PCR; TCRdb's copy has only in-frame clones and leaves some out. The profile shows 50,000 to 60,000 clones, roughly 90% of them singletons. The source material was peripheral blood, sampled after pregnancy. This receptor was obtained from a female donor in good health, enrolled as a control in a pregnancy study. The chain combines TRBV5-6 with TRBJ2-1; D is perhaps TRBD2 (5 bases). The CDR3 bases are TGTGCCAGCAGCTTGGTTTTAGGGAGCGACAATGAGCAGTTCTTC. Translating gives CASSLVLGSDNEQFF.